This TCR beta chain was recovered during a study of blood T cell repertoires in COVID-19. The overall study: Italy, Spain and the United States were the sources of the convalescent and acute COVID-19 samples. In each case, the material was cDNA or gDNA derived from T cells, B-cell-depleted T cells, or PBMCs.

As handled by the study authors: Amplification of reference gene primers provided the estimated nucleated cell counts. The protocol was immunoSEQ multiplex PCR, while the TCRdb copy is restricted to in-frame clones and leaves out a portion. That table supplies the V and J calls and clone size; D and trimming were determined from the DNA. Of approximately 120,000 clones listed, less than 90% are singletons. What the recovered Cohort 3 donors had was two negative PCRs, clearance, or symptom resolution. Input material: PBMCs or T cells enriched from blood (not recorded which). This sequence originates from a man aged 25 to 40 who had recovered from COVID-19.

CDR3 in amino acids: CASSSPTYRSMNTEAFF. The CDR3 DNA sequence: TGTGCCAGCAGTTCACCGACATACCGAAGCATGAACACTGAAGCTTTCTTT. The V call is TRBV6-2 or TRBV6-3, the J call TRBJ1-1; D not resolved. This CDR3 has 17 amino acids. Deletions cut 4 bases from V and 0 bases from J, with 18 bases between. Germline values: CDR1 MNHEY, CDR2 SVGEGT.